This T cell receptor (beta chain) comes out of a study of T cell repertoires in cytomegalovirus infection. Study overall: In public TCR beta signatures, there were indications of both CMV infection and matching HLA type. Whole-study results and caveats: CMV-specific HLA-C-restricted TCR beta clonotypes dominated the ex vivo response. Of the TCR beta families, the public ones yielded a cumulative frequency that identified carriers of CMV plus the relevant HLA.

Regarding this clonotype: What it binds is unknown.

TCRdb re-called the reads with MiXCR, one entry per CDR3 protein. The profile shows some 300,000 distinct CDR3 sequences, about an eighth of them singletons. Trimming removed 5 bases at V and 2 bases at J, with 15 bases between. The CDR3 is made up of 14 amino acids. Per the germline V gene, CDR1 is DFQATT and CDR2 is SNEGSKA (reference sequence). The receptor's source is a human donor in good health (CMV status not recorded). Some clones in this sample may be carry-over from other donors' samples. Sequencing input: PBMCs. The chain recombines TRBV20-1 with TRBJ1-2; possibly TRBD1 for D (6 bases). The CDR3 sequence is CSAGTPLRNYGYTF. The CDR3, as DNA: TGCAGTGCTGGGACACCGCTGAGAAACTATGGCTACACCTTC.